Listed below are T cell receptor beta chains from one sample, sequenced in a study of blood T cell repertoires in COVID-19. Using immunoSEQ multiplex PCR, the repertoire was profiled, and TCRdb retains in-frame clones only, with some absent. This sample has 200,000 to 250,000 clones, with more than 75% found just once. Sequences were obtained from peripheral blood. These receptors all come from a man in his forties or fifties with acute or convalescent COVID-19. The CDR3 runs from the conserved cysteine through the conserved F or W.

v_gene: TRBV19; len: 16; CDR3aa: CASSAAGLTSGNTIYF
v_gene: TRBV4-1; len: 18; CDR3aa: CASSQDIAGSSYNSPLHF
v_gene: TRBV7-3; len: 17; CDR3aa: CASSLSGGPSGANVLTF
v_gene: TRBV27; len: 16; CDR3aa: CASRWSRSATNEKLFF
v_gene: TRBV7-2; len: 14; CDR3aa: CASSLGGASYEQYF
v_gene: TRBV11-2; len: 15; CDR3aa: CASSPWQGGVYGYTF
v_gene: TRBV5-1; len: 15; CDR3aa: CASSLAAARANGYTF
v_gene: TRBV7-9; len: 14; CDR3aa: CASSLGQGIYGYTF
v_gene: TRBV9; len: 14; CDR3aa: CASRPGAEDTEAFF
v_gene: TRBV10-1; len: 15; CDR3aa: CASRYDTANTGELFF
v_gene: TRBV3-1/TRBV3-2; len: 13; CDR3aa: CASSQDGGDEQYF
v_gene: TRBV30; len: 13; CDR3aa: CALGRDRPRGYTF
v_gene: TRBV5-6; len: 14; CDR3aa: CASSWGVANYGYTF
v_gene: TRBV18; len: 16; CDR3aa: CASSPPTGGRYNEQFF
v_gene: TRBV7-8; len: 14; CDR3aa: CASSPWVGRDGYTF
v_gene: TRBV9; len: 13; CDR3aa: CASSPDRPETQYF
v_gene: TRBV6-4; len: 13; CDR3aa: CASSENPRTEEFF
v_gene: TRBV7-2; len: 15; CDR3aa: CASSFGGSSYNEQFF
v_gene: TRBV27; len: 13; CDR3aa: CASSLYGRNTQYF
v_gene: TRBV5-6; len: 14; CDR3aa: CASSLTGRNTEAFF
v_gene: TRBV7-9; len: 15; CDR3aa: CASSGGGAGTDTQYF
v_gene: TRBV14; len: 20; CDR3aa: CASRIGTGDRRPSGANVLTF
v_gene: TRBV7-9; len: 15; CDR3aa: CASSFDRDSGNTIYF
v_gene: TRBV9; len: 16; CDR3aa: CASSVVQGSIVRGYTF
v_gene: TRBV7-3; len: 13; CDR3aa: CASSFTTGETQYF
v_gene: TRBV9; len: 13; CDR3aa: CASSVGGATEAFF
v_gene: TRBV6-6; len: 14; CDR3aa: CASSNRVPTDTQYF
v_gene: TRBV6-5; len: 15; CDR3aa: CASSYSNRGRTEAFF
v_gene: TRBV3-1/TRBV3-2; len: 17; CDR3aa: CASSPTAGVTGANVLTF
v_gene: TRBV9; len: 14; CDR3aa: CASSVDGVNTEAFF
v_gene: TRBV5-8; len: 16; CDR3aa: CASSLAGTGVRETQYF
v_gene: TRBV7-2; len: 12; CDR3aa: CASSLTPGGYTF
v_gene: TRBV4-1; len: 11; CDR3aa: CASSLDSEQYF
v_gene: TRBV10-2; len: 17; CDR3aa: CASRDRGLEPSGNTIYF
v_gene: TRBV2; len: 15; CDR3aa: CASRERGVPLNEQFF
v_gene: TRBV25-1; len: 15; CDR3aa: CASSEVGSPGYEQYF
v_gene: TRBV7-8; len: 14; CDR3aa: CASSLTGLKETQYF
v_gene: TRBV7-2; len: 14; CDR3aa: CASSPGQPENIQYF
v_gene: TRBV4-1; len: 15; CDR3aa: CASSQDRDRVSPLHF
v_gene: TRBV29-1; len: 12; CDR3aa: CSVQQVNTEAFF
v_gene: TRBV6-1; len: 15; CDR3aa: CASSEAQGARGELFF
v_gene: TRBV10-3; len: 15; CDR3aa: CAIRKGQERNTEAFF
v_gene: TRBV11-2; len: 13; CDR3aa: CASSRGRGRGYTF
v_gene: TRBV3-1/TRBV3-2; len: 16; CDR3aa: CASSPDSGQGSGTQYF
v_gene: TRBV6-1; len: 15; CDR3aa: CASSEAAGRTYGYTF
v_gene: TRBV12-5; len: 15; CDR3aa: CASGLGTGQGGGYTF
v_gene: TRBV7-8; len: 14; CDR3aa: CASSLERGNTEAFF
v_gene: TRBV4-1; len: 16; CDR3aa: CASKEEWDRMNSPLHF
v_gene: TRBV4-1; len: 15; CDR3aa: CASSQGPAGTYEQYF
v_gene: TRBV19; len: 13; CDR3aa: CASRRDRGDGYTF
v_gene: TRBV29-1; len: 13; CDR3aa: CSVSVQENEKLFF
v_gene: TRBV7-2; len: 14; CDR3aa: CASSLGGRTRGYTF
v_gene: TRBV9; len: 15; CDR3aa: CASSIRDRPYNEQFF
v_gene: TRBV11-2; len: 13; CDR3aa: CASSFQQNSPLHF
v_gene: TRBV5-1; len: 13; CDR3aa: CASSGGQQETQYF
v_gene: TRBV5-1; len: 14; CDR3aa: CASSLGQGVYGYTF
v_gene: TRBV6-1; len: 16; CDR3aa: CASSALPTSGGPPLYF
v_gene: TRBV24-1; len: 13; CDR3aa: CATEGQASDEQFF
v_gene: TRBV2; len: 17; CDR3aa: CASSDYGGRGGVYEQYF